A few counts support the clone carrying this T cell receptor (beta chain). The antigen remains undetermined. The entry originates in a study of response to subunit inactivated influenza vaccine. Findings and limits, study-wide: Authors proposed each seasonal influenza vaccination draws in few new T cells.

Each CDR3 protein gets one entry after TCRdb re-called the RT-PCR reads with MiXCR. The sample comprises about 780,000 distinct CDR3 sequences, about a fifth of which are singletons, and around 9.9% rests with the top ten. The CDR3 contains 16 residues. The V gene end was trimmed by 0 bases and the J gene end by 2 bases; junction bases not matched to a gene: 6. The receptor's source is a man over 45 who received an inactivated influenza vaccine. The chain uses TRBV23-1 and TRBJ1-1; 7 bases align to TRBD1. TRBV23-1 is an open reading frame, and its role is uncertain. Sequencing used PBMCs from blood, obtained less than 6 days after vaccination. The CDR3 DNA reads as TGCGCCAGCAGTCAATCGGGGACAGCGAGAAACACTGAAGCTTTCTTT. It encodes CASSQSGTARNTEAFF.